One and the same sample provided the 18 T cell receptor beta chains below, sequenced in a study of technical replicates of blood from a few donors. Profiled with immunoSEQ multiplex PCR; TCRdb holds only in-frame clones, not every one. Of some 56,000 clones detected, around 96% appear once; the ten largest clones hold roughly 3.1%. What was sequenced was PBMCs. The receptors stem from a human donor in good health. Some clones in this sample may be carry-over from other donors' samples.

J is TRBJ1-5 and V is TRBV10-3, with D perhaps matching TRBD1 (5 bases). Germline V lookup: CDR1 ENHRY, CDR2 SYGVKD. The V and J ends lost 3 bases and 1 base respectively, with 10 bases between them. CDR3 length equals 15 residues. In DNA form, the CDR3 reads TGTGCCATCAGTGATATGGAGGGGAGCAATCAGCCCCAGCATTTT. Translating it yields CAISDMEGSNQPQHF.

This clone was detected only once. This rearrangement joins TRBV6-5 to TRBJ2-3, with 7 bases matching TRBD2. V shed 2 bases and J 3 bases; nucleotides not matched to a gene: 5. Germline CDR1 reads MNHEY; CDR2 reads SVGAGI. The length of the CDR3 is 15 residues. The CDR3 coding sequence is TGTGCCAGCAGTTACGGGGGGGGGAGGACAGATACGCAGTATTTT. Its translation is CASSYGGGRTDTQYF.

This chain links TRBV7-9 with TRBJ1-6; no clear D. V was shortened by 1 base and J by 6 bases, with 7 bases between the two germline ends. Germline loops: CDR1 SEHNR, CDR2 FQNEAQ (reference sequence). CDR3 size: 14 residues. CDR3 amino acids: CASSLEPRNSPLHF. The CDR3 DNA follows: TGTGCCAGCAGCTTAGAGCCCCGTAATTCACCCCTCCACTTT.

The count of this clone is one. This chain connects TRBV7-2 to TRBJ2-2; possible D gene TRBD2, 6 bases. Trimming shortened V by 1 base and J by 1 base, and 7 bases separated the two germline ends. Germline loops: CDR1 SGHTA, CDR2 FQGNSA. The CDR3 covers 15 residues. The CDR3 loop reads CASSLGRVNTGELFF. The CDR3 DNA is TGTGCCAGCAGCTTAGGGAGGGTGAACACCGGGGAGCTGTTTTTT.

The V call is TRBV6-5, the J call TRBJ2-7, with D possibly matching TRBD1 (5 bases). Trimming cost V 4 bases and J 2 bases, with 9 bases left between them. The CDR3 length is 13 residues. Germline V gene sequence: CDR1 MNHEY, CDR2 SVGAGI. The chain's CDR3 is CASSSARAYEQYF. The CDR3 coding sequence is TGTGCCAGCAGTTCGGCCAGGGCCTACGAGCAGTACTTC.

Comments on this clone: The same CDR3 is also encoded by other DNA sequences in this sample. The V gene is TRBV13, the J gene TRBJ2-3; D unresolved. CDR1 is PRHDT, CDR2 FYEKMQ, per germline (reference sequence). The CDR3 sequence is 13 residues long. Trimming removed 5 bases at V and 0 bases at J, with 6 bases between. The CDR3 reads CASSKLSTDTQYF. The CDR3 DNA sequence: TGTGCCAGCAGCAAACTAAGCACAGATACGCAGTATTTT. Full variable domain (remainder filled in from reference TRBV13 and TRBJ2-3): AAGVIQSPRHLIKEKRETATLKCYPIPRHDTVYWYQQGPGQDPQFLISFYEKMQSDKGSIPDRFSAQQFSDYHSELNMSSLELGDSALYFCASSKLSTDTQYFGPGTRLTVL.

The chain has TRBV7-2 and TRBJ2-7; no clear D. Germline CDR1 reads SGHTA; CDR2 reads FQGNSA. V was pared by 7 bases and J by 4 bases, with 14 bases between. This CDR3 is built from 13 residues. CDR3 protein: CASTLPGRYEQYF. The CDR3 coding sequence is TGTGCCAGCACCCTCCCAGGCCGGTACGAGCAGTACTTC.

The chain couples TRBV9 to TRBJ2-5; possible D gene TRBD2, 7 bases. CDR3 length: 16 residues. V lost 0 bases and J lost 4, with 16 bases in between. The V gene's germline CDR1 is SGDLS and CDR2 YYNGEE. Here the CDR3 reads CASSVAGGAIIETQYF. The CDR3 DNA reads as TGTGCCAGCAGCGTAGCTGGGGGGGCGATAATAGAGACCCAGTACTTC.

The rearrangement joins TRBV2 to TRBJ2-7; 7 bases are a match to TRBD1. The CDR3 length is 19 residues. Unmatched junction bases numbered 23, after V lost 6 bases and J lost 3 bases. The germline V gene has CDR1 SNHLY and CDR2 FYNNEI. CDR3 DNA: TGTGCCAGCAGCGGGGATTTCTCTAAGGGGGCGCTTCGAAACTACGAGCAGTACTTC. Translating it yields CASSGDFSKGALRNYEQYF.

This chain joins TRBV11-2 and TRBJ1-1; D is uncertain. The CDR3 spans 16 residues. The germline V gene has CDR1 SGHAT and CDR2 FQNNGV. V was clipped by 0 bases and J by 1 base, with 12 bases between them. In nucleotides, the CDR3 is TGTGCCAGCAGCTTAGATTTCGGGGTAAGGAACACTGAAGCTTTCTTT. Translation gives CASSLDFGVRNTEAFF.

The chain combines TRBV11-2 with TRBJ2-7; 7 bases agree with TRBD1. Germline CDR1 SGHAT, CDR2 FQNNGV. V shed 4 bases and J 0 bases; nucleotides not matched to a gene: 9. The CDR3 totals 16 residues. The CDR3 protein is CASSSDRDRDSYEQYF. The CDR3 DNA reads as TGTGCCAGCAGCTCTGACCGGGACAGAGACTCCTACGAGCAGTACTTC.

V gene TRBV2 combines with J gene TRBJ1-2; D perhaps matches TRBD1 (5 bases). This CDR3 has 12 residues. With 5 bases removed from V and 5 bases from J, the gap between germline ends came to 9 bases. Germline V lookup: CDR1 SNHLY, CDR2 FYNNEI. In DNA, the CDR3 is TGTGCCAGCAGTCCAGGGATATATGGCTACACCTTC. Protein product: CASSPGIYGYTF.

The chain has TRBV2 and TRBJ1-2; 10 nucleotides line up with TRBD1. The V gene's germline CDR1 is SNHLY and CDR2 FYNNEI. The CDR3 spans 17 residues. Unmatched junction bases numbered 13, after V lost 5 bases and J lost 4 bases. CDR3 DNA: TGTGCCAGCAGTAGTAGACAGGGGGCACCAAGTCTCTATGGCTACACCTTC. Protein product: CASSSRQGAPSLYGYTF.

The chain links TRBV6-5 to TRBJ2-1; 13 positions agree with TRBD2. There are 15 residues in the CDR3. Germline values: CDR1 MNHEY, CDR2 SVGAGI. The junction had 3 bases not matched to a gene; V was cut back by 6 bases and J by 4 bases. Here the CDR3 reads CASSWTSGGYNEQFF. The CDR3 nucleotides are TGTGCCAGCAGCTGGACTAGCGGGGGTTACAATGAGCAGTTCTTC.

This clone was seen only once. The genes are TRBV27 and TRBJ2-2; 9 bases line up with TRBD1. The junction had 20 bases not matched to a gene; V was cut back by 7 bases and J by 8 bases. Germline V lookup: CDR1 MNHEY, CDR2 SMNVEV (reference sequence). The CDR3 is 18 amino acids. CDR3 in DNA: TGTGCCAGCAACCCCTTCTCCCCCGGGACAGGGTCCTCAGGGGAGCTGTTTTTT. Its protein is CASNPFSPGTGSSGELFF.

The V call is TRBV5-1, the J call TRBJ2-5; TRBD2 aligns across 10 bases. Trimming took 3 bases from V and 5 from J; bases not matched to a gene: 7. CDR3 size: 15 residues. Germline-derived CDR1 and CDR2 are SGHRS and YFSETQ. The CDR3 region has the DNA TGCGCCAGCAGCTCCGCCGGGACTAGCGACGAGACCCAGTACTTC. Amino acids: CASSSAGTSDETQYF.

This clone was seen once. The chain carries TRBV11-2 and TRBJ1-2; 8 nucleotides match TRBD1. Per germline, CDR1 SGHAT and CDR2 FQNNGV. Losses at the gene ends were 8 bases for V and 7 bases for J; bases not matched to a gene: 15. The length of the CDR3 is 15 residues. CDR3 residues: CASGLRGRGFSGYTF. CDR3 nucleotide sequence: TGTGCCAGCGGCCTCAGGGGGCGAGGATTCTCTGGCTACACCTTC.

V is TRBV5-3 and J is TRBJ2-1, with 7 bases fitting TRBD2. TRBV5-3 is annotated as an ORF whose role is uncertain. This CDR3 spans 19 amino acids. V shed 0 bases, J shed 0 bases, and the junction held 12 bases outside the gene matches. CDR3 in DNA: TGTGCCAGAAGCTTGGATTCCATACGGAGCGGGAACTCCTACAATGAGCAGTTCTTC. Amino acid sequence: CARSLDSIRSGNSYNEQFF.